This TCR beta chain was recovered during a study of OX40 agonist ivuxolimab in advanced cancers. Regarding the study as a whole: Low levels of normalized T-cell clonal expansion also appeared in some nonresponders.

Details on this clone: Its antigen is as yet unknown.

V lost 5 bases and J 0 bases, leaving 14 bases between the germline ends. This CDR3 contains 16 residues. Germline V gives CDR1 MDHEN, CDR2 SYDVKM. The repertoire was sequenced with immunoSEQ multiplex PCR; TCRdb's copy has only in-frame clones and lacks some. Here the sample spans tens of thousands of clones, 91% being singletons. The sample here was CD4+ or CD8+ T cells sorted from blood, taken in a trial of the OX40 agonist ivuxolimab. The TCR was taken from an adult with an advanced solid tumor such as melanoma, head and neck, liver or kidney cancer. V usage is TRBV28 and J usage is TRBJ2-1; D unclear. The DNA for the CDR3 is TGTGCCAGCAGTCCCTCCCAGGAGCTCTCCTACAATGAGCAGTTCTTC. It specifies CASSPSQELSYNEQFF.